The clone carrying this T cell receptor beta chain showed up just a few times. A single record per CDR3 protein comes from TCRdb applying MiXCR to the RT-PCR reads. The profile covers fewer than 800,000 distinct CDR3 sequences, with approximately 15% appearing a single time and 3.6% taken by the ten largest. The CDR3 consists of 15 residues. CDR1 and CDR2 (germline): LNHNV, YYDKDF (reference sequence). Trimming removed 0 bases from V and 2 bases from J; junction bases left unmatched: 4. The receptor was derived from a female donor in good health, serving as a healthy control. Material for sequencing was memory CD4+ T cells from blood. This sequence joins TRBV15 and TRBJ2-7; 7 bases are shared with TRBD1. Written as DNA, the CDR3 is TGTGCCACCAGCAGAGAACGGGACAGACCCTACGAGCAGTACTTC. This encodes CATSRERDRPYEQYF.